The clone carrying this T cell receptor beta chain is termed medium-sized. Its specificity is unknown. Original methodology: Building a distant-metastasis classifier for papillary thyroid cancer drew on CDR3 differences across clinicopathological groups. With MiXCR, TCRdb called clones anew from the PCR reads. Here the V and J calls rest on TCRdb's processing, not on the authors' analysis. The table lists under 30,000 clones, around a quarter of them singletons, with 2.4% in the top ten. The CDR3 runs to 16 residues. The V end lost 6 bases, the J end lost 3 bases, and 20 bases lay between the germline ends. Germline CDR1 is MNHNS and CDR2 is SASEGT. These data come from a study of metastatic and nonmetastatic thyroid tumors. Study conclusions and caveats: Reports indicated that malignant thyroid tumors showed significantly higher TCR beta diversity than benign nodules did, in blood and tumor.

Thyroid surgery was preceded by no treatment in any patient. This receptor was identified in a female donor with papillary thyroid cancer or a benign thyroid nodule (not recorded which). Some clones in this sample may be carry-over from other donors' samples. The chain combines TRBV6-1 with TRBJ1-2; D is possibly TRBD1 (6 bases). Sequencing was done on a sample of blood. The DNA of the CDR3 is TGTGCCAGCAGAATGTACAGGGCCCCATATTACTATGGCTACACCTTC. Translating it yields CASRMYRAPYYYGYTF.